The T cell receptor beta chain under discussion was sequenced for a study of blood T cell repertoires in COVID-19. As for the study in general: Both acute and convalescent COVID-19 samples were obtained from the United States, Italy and Spain.

The V gene lost 7 bases and the J gene lost 3 bases, with 15 bases spanning the gap. The germline V gene has CDR1 SQVTM and CDR2 ANQGSEA. The CDR3 has 13 amino acids. Assay: immunoSEQ multiplex PCR; the TCRdb copy retains only in-frame clones and omits some. The repertoire holds more than 95,000 clones, with almost 80% as singletons. The sample was peripheral blood. V is TRBV29-1 and J is TRBJ1-1; possible D gene TRBD1, 5 bases. The source of this sequence is a human donor in a cohort sampled during active COVID-19. Here the CDR3 DNA reads TGCAGCGCCCGGGGGGAGAGGTACACTGAAGCTTTCTTT. Amino acids: CSARGERYTEAFF.